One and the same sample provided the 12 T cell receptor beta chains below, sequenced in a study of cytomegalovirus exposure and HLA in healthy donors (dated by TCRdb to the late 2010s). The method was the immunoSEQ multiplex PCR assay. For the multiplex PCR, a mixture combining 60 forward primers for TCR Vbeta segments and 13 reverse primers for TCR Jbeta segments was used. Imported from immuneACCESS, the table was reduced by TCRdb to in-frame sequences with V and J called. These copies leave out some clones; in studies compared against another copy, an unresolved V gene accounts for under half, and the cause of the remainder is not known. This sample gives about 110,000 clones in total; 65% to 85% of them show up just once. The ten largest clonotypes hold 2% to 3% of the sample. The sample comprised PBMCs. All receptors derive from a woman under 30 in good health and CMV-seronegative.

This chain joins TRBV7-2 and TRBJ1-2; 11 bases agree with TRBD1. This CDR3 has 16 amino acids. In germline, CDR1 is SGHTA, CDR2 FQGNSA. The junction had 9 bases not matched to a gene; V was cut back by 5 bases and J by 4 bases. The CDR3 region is CASSHWTGGAGYGYTF. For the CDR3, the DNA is TGTGCCAGCAGCCACTGGACAGGGGGCGCAGGCTATGGCTACACCTTC.

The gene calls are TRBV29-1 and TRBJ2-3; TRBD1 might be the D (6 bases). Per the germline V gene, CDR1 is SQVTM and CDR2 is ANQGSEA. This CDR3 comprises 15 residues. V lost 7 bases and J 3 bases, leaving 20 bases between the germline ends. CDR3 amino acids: CSGVTTGLRTDTQYF. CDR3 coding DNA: TGCAGCGGCGTCACGACAGGCCTACGGACAGATACGCAGTATTTT.

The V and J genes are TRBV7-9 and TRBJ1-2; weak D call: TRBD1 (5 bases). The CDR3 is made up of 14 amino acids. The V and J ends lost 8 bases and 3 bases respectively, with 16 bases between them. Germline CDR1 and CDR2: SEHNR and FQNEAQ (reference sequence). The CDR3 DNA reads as TGTGCCAGCGCGGGGGGAGGGAAGTACTATGGCTACACCTTC. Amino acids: CASAGGGKYYGYTF.

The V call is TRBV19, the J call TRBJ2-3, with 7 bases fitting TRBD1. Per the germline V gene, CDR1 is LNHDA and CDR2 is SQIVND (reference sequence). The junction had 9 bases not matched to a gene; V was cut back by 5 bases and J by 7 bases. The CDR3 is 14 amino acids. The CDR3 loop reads CASSPRTGSNTQYF. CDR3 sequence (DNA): TGTGCCAGTAGTCCACGGACAGGTTCTAATACGCAGTATTTT.

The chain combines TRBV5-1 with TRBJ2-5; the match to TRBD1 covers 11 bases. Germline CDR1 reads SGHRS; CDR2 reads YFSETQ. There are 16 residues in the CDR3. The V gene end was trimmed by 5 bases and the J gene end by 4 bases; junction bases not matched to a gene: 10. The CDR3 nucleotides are TGCGCCAGCAGTCCATCCGGGGGGACAGGGGGAGAGACCCAGTACTTC. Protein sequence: CASSPSGGTGGETQYF.

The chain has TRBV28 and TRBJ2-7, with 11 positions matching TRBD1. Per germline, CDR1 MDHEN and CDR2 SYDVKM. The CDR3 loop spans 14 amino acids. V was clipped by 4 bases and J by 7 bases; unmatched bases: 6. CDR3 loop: CASSSTDRGHEQYV. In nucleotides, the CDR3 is TGTGCCAGCAGTTCCACGGACAGGGGGCATGAGCAGTACGTC.

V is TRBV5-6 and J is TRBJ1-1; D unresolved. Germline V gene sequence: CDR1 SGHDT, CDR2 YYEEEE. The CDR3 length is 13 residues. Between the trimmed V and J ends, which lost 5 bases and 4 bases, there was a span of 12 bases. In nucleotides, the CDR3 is TGTGCCAGCAGGGACCGGGAACGCACTGAAGCTTTCTTT. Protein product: CASRDRERTEAFF.

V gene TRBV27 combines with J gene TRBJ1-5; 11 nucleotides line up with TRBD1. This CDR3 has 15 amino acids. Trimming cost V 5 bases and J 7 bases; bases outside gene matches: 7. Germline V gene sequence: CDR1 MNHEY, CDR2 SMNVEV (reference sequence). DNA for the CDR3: TGTGCCAGCAGTAAAGGACAGGGGGCATACCAGCCCCAGCATTTT. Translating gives CASSKGQGAYQPQHF.

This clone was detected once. In DNA, the CDR3 is TGTGCCAGCAGCCCGGGACACACCCTGCAGCCCCAGCATTTT. It yields the protein CASSPGHTLQPQHF. The chain recombines TRBV6-5 with TRBJ1-5; possible D gene TRBD1, 6 bases. Between the trimmed V and J ends, which lost 6 bases and 7 bases, there was a span of 16 bases. The CDR3 contains 14 residues. Looked up from germline, CDR1 is MNHEY and CDR2 is SVGAGI.

The CDR3 sequence: CASSPRQGKGTGELFF. The CDR3 bases are TGTGCCAGCTCACCCCGACAGGGGAAGGGCACCGGGGAGCTGTTTTTT. This chain links TRBV18 with TRBJ2-2; 8 bases are a match to TRBD1. The CDR3 is 16 residues long. Germline V CDR1 and CDR2: KGHSH, LQKENI. After removal of 3 bases from V and 4 bases from J, the junction contained 7 bases not matched to a gene.

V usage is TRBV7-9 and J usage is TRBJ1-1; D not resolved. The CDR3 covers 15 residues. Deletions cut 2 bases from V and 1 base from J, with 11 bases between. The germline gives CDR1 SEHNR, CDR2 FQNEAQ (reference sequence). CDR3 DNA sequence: TGTGCCAGCAGCTTACCTCTAGTTGAGAACACTGAAGCTTTCTTT. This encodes CASSLPLVENTEAFF.

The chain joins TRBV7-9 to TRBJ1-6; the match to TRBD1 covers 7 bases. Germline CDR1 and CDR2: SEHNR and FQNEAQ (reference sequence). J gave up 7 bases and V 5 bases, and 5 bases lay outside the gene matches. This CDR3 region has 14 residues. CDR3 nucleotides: TGTGCCAGCAGCAGATTGACAGGGAATTCACCCCTCCACTTT. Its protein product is CASSRLTGNSPLHF.